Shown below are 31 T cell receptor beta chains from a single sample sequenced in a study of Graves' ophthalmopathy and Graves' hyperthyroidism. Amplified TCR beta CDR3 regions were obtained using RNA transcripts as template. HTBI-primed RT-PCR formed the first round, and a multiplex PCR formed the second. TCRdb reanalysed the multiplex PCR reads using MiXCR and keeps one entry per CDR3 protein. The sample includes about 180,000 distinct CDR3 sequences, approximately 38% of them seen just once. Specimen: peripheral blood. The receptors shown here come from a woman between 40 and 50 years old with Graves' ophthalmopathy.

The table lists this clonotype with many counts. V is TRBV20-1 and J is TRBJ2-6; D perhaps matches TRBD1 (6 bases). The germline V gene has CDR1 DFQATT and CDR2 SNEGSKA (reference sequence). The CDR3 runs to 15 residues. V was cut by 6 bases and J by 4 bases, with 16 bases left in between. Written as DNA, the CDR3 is TGCAGTGCACAAACTACAGGGACCGGGGCCAACGTCCTGACTTTC. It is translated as CSAQTTGTGANVLTF.

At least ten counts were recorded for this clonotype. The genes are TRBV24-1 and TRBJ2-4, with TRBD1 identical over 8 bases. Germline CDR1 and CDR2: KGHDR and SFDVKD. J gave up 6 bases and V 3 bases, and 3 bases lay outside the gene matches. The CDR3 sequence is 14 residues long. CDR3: CATSDPGQGNIQYF. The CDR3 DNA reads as TGTGCCACCAGTGATCCCGGACAGGGAAACATTCAGTACTTC.

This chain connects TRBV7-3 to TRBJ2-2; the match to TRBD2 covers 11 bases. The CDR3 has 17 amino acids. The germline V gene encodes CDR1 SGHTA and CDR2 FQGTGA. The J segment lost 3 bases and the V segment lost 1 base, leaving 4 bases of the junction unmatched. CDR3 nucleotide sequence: TGTGCCAGCAGCTTAAAGGGACTAGCGGAAGACACCGGGGAGCTGTTTTTT. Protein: CASSLKGLAEDTGELFF.

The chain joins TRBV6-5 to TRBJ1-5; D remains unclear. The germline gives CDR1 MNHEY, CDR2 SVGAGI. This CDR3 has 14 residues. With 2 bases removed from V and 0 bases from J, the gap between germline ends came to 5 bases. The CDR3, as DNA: TGTGCCAGCAGTTACCGGTATAGCAATCAGCCCCAGCATTTT. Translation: CASSYRYSNQPQHF.

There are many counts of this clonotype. CDR3 in DNA: TGTGCCAGCAGTTTAGGGGGACTGAATTCACCCCTCCACTTT. Protein: CASSLGGLNSPLHF. The chain recombines TRBV12-3 or TRBV12-4 with TRBJ1-6; D is perhaps TRBD1 (5 bases). V lost 1 base and J 7 bases, leaving 8 bases between the germline ends. This CDR3 region has 14 residues.

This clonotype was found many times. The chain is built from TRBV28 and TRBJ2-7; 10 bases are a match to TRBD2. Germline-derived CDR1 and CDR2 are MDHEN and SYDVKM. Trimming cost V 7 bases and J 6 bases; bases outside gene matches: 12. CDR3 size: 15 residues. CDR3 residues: CASNPWVAGGFEQYF. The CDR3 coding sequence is TGTGCCAGCAACCCCTGGGTAGCGGGAGGTTTCGAGCAGTACTTC.

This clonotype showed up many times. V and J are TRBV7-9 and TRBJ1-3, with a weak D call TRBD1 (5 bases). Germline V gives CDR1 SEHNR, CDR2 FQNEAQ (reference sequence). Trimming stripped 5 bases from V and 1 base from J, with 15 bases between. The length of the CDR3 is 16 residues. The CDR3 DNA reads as TGTGCCAGCAGCACATCCAGGGAAAGGTCTGGAAACACCATATATTTT. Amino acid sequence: CASSTSRERSGNTIYF.

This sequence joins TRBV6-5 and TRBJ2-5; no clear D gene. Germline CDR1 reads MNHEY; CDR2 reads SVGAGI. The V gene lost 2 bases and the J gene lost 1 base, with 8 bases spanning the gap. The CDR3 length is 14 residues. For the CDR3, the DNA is TGTGCCAGCAGTTACCCCACGTCCCAAGAGACCCAGTACTTC. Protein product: CASSYPTSQETQYF.

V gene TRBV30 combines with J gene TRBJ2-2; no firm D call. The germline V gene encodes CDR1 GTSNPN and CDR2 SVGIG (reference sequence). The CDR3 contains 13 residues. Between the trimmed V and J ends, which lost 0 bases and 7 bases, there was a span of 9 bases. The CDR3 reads CAWSVRKGGELFF. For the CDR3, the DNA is TGTGCCTGGAGTGTACGAAAAGGCGGGGAGCTGTTTTTT.

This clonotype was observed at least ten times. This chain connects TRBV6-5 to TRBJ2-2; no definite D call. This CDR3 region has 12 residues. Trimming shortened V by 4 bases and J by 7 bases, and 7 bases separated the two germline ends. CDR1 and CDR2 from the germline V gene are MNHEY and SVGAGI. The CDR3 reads CASSFRVGELFF. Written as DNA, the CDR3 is TGTGCCAGCAGTTTCCGTGTCGGGGAGCTGTTTTTT.

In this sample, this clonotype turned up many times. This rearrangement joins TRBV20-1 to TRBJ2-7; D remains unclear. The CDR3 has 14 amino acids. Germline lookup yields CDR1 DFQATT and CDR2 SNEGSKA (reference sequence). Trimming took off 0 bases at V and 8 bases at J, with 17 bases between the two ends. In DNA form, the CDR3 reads TGCAGTGCTAGAGACCTCACGGATGTGGTACAGCAGTACTTC. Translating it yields CSARDLTDVVQQYF.

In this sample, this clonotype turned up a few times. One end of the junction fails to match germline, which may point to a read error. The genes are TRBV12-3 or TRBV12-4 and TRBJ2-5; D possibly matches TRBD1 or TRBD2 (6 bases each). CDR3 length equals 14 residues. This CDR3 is CASSLGGKQETQYF. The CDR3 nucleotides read TGTGCCAGCAGCTTAGGGGGGAAGCAGGAGACCCAGTACTTC.

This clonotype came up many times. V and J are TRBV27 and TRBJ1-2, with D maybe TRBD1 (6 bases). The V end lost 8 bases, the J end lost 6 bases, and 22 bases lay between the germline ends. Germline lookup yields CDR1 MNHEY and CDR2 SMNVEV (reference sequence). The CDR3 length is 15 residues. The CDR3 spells CASRGWAGTSHGYTF. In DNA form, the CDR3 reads TGTGCCAGCCGCGGTTGGGCCGGGACATCCCATGGCTACACCTTC.

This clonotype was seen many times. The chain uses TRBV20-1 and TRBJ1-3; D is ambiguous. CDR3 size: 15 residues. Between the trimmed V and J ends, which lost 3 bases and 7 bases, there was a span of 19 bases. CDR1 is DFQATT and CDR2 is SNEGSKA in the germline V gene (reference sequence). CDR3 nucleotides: TGCAGTGCTAGTCCACCGGGTGCCCGCGGGAACACCATATATTTT. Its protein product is CSASPPGARGNTIYF.

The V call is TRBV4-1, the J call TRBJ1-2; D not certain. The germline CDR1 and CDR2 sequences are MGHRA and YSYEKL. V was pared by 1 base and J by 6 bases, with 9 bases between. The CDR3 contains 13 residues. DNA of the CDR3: TGCGCCAGCAGCCAAGGTGCGGCCCATGGCTACACCTTC. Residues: CASSQGAAHGYTF.

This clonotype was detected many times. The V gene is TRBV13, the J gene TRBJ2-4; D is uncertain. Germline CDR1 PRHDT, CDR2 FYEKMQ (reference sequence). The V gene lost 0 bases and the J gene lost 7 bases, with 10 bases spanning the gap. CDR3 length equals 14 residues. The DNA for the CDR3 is TGTGCCAGCAGCTTAGGGGCCCCCGGGAACATTCAGTACTTC. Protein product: CASSLGAPGNIQYF.

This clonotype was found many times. The CDR3 coding sequence is TGTGCCAGTAGTCTTCTGGGAGGAGGCGCCTACGAGCAGTACTTC. Encoded protein: CASSLLGGGAYEQYF. The J gene is TRBJ2-7, the V gene TRBV19, with D possibly matching TRBD2 (6 bases). Trimming shortened V by 5 bases and J by 2 bases, and 16 bases separated the two germline ends. CDR1 and CDR2 from the germline V gene are LNHDA and SQIVND (reference sequence). The CDR3 runs 15 residues.

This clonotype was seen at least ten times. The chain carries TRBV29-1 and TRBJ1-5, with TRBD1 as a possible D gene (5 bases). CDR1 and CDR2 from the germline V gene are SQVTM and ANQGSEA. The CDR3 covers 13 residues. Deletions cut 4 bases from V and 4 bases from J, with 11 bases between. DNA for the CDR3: TGCAGCGTTGTAGACAGCTGGAATCAGCCCCAGCATTTT. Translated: CSVVDSWNQPQHF.

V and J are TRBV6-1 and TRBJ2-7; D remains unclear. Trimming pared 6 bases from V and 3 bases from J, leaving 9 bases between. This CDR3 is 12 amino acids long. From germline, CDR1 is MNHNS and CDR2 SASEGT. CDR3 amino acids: CASRDGYYEQYF. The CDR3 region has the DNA TGTGCCAGCAGGGACGGATACTACGAGCAGTACTTC.

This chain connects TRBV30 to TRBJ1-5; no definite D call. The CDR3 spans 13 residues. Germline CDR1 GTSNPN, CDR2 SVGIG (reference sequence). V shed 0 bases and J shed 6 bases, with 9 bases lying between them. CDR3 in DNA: TGTGCCTGGAGTGTGGGGTTAGGTCAGCCCCAGCATTTT. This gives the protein CAWSVGLGQPQHF.

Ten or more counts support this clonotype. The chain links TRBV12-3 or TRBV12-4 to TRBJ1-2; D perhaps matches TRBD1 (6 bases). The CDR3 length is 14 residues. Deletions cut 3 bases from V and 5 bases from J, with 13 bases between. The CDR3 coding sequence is TGTGCCAGCAGTTTCCGGACAGCATCTTATGGCTACACCTTC. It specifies CASSFRTASYGYTF.

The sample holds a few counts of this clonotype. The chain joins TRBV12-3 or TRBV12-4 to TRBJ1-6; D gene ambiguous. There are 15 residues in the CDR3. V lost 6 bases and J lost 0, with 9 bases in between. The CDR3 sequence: CASSARGSYNSPLHF. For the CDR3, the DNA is TGTGCCAGCAGCGCCCGGGGCTCCTATAATTCACCCCTCCACTTT.

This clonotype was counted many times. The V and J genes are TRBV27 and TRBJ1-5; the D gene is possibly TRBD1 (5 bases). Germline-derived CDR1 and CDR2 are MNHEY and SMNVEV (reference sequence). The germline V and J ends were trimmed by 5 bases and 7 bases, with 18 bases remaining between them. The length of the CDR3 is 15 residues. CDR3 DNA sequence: TGTGCCAGCAGTCCTGGGTGGGGGGGGAGACAGCCCCAGCATTTT. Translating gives CASSPGWGGRQPQHF.

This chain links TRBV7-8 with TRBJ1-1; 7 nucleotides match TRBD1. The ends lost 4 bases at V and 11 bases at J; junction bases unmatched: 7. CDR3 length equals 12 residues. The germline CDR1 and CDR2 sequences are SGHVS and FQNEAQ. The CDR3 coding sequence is TGTGCCAGCAGCTCGGGACAGCTTGAGGCTTTCTTT. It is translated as CASSSGQLEAFF.

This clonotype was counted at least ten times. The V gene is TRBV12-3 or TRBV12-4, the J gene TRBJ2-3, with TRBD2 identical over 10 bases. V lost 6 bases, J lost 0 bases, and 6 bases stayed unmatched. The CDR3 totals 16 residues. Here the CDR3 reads CASSHSGGKSTDTQYF. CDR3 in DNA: TGTGCCAGCAGCCATAGCGGGGGGAAGAGCACAGATACGCAGTATTTT.

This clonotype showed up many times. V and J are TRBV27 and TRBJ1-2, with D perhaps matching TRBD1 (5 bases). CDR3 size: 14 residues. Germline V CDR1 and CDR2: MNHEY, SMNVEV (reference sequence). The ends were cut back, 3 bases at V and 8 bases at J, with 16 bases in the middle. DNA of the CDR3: TGTGCCAGCAGTTTGGTGGGGGGTCCGATGGGCTACACCTTC. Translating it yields CASSLVGGPMGYTF.

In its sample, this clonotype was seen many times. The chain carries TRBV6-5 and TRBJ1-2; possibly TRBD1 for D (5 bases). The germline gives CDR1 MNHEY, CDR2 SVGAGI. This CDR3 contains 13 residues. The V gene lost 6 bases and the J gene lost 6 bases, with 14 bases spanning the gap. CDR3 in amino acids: CASRVGRADGYTF. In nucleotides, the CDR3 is TGTGCCAGCAGGGTGGGACGGGCAGATGGCTACACCTTC.

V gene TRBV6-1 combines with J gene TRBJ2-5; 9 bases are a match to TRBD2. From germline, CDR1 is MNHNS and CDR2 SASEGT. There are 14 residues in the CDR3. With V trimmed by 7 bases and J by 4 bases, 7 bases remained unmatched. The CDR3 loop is CASIKLAGRETQYF. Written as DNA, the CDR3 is TGTGCCAGCATTAAGCTAGCGGGGAGAGAGACCCAGTACTTC.

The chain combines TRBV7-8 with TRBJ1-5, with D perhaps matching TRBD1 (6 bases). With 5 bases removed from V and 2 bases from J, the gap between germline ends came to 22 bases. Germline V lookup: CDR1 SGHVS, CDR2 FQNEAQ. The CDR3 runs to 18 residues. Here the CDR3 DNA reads TGTGCCAGCAGCAGATATAGCCGGGGGGCCGGGGGCAATCAGCCCCAGCATTTT. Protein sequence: CASSRYSRGAGGNQPQHF.

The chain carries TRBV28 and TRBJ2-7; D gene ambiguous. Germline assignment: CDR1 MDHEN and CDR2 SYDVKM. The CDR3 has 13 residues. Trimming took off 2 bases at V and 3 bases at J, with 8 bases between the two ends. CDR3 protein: CASSLNAVYEQYF. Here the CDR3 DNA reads TGTGCCAGCAGTTTAAATGCGGTCTACGAGCAGTACTTC. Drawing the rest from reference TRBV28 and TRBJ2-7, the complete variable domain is DVKVTQSSRYLVKRTGEKVFLECVQDMDHENMFWYRQDPGLGLRLIYFSYDVKMKEKGDIPEGYSVSREKKERFSLILESASTNQTSMYLCASSLNAVYEQYFGPGTRLTVT.

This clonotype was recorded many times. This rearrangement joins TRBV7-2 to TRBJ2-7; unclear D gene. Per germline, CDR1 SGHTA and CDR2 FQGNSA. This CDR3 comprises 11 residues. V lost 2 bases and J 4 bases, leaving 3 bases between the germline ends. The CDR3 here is CASSLLYEQYF. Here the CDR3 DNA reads TGTGCCAGCAGCTTATTGTACGAGCAGTACTTC.